Listed below are T cell receptor beta chains from one sample, sequenced in a study of immune heterogeneity within non-small cell lung tumors. TCRdb redid the calling of the multiplex PCR reads with MiXCR, one entry per CDR3 protein. This table has roughly 11,000 distinct CDR3 sequences, more than 25% appearing once. The source material was lung tumor tissue. Every receptor here comes from a woman between 50 and 59 years old with non-small cell lung cancer. Both conserved end residues are part of each CDR3. A D gene is named only where the DNA matches it firmly. Clone size is stated in some rows and not others, as once, few, many or a class when expanded.

>TRBD1|TRBV27|TRBJ2-7|many
TGTGCCAGCAGTCCAGGGACAGGAGACTCCTACGAGCAGTACTTC
CASSPGTGDSYEQYF
>TRBD1|TRBV5-6|TRBJ2-3|-
TGTGCCAGCAGCCGCTTGGACAGGGGGCTAGCAGATACGCAGTATTTT
CASSRLDRGLADTQYF
>-|TRBV11-2|TRBJ1-1|-
TGTGCCAGCAGCTTAGGTGGCTCACGGGTAGCTTTCTTT
CASSLGGSRVAFF
>-|TRBV7-6|TRBJ2-3|-
TGTGCCAGCAGCTTAGTAGGGGGGGGGGTCGGGGGGCCAAATAGCACAGATACGCAGTATTTT
CASSLVGGGVGGPNSTDTQYF
>-|TRBV20-1|TRBJ1-1|many
TGCAGTGCTCCTACACCCGGGAGAACTGAAGCTTTCTTT
CSAPTPGRTEAFF
>-|TRBV25-1|TRBJ2-7|-
TGTGCCAGCAGCAGCGGTACTACCTACGAGCAGTACTTC
CASSSGTTYEQYF
>-|TRBV18|TRBJ1-2|many
TGTGCCAGCTCACCTTTCAGTGATGGCTACACCTTC
CASSPFSDGYTF
>-|TRBV3-1|TRBJ2-4|few
TGTGCCAGCAGCCAACCCAGTCGGGGGAGCATTCAGTACTTC
CASSQPSRGSIQYF
>TRBD1|TRBV6-1|TRBJ2-7|many
TGTGCCAGCACAGACAGGGGGCTTTACGAGCAGTACTTC
CASTDRGLYEQYF
>-|TRBV5-1|TRBJ2-1|-
TGCGCCAGCAGCTTGCAACTCTACAATGAGCAGTTCTTC
CASSLQLYNEQFF
>TRBD2|TRBV19|TRBJ2-7|few
TGTGCCTCATTAGGGGACTACTCCTACGAGCAGTACTTC
CASLGDYSYEQYF
>TRBD2|TRBV28|TRBJ2-7|many
TGTGCCAGCAGGGAGGCTAGCGGGGGGGCATTCCACGAGCAGTACTTC
CASREASGGAFHEQYF
>-|TRBV3-1|TRBJ2-7|many
TGTGCCAGCAGCCCTCAGGGTGCCGAGCAGTACTTC
CASSPQGAEQYF
>TRBD1|TRBV11-3|TRBJ2-5|few
TGTGCCAGCAGCCCCATAGGGGACAGGGATGAGACCCAGTACTTC
CASSPIGDRDETQYF
>TRBD2|TRBV11-3|TRBJ2-5|-
TGTGCCAGCAGCCATCCCCTAGCGGAGCAAGAGACCCAGTACTTC
CASSHPLAEQETQYF
>TRBD1|TRBV6-1|TRBJ1-4|few
TGTGCCAGCACCGACAGGGCGAGAGGCGAAAAACTGTTTTTT
CASTDRARGEKLFF